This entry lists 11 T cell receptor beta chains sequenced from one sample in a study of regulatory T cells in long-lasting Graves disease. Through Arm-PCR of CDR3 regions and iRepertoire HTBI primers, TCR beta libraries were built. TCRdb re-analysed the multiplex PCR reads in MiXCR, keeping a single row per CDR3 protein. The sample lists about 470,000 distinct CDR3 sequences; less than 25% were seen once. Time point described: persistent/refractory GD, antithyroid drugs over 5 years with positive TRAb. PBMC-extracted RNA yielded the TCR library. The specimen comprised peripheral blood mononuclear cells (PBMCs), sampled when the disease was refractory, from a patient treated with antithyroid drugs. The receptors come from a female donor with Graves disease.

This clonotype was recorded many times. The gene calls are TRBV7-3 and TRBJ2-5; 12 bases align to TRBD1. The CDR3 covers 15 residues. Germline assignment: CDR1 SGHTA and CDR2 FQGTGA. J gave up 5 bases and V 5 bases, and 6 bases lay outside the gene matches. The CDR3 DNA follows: TGTGCCAGCAGCACGGGACAGGGGGCGACGGAGACCCAGTACTTC. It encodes CASSTGQGATETQYF.

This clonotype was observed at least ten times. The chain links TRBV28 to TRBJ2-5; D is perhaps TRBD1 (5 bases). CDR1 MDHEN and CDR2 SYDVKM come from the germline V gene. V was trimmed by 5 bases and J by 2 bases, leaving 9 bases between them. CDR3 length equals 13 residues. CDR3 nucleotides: TGTGCCAGCAGTATTCAGGGTCAAGAGACCCAGTACTTC. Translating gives CASSIQGQETQYF.

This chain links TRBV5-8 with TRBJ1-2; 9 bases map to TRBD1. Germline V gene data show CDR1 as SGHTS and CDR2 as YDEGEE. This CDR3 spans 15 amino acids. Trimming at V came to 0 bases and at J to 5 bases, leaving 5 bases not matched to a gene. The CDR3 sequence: CASSLDRGLGYGYTF. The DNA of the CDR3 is TGTGCCAGCAGCTTGGACAGGGGGCTGGGGTATGGCTACACCTTC.

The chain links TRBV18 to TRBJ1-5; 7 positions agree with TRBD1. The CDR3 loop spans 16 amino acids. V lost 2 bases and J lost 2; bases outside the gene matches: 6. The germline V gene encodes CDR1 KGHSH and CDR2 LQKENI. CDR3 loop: CASSPGRQGGNQPQHF. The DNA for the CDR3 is TGTGCCAGCTCACCAGGGAGACAGGGAGGCAATCAGCCCCAGCATTTT.

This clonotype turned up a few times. The CDR3 region has the DNA TGTGCCTGGAGTCCCGGAGGAAGTCCCTGGCCAAACTATGGCTACACCTTC. It is translated as CAWSPGGSPWPNYGYTF. The rearrangement links TRBV30 to TRBJ1-2; no definite D call. Trimming took off 2 bases at V and 2 bases at J, with 21 bases between the two ends. This CDR3 comprises 17 residues. Germline assignment: CDR1 GTSNPN and CDR2 SVGIG (reference sequence).

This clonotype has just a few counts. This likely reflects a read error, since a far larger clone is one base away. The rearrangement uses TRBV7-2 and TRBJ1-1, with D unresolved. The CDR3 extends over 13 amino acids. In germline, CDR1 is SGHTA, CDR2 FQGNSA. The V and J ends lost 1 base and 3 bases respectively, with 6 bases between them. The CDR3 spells CASSLDSDTEAFF. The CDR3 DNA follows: TGTGCCAGCAGCTTAGATAGTGACACTGAAGCTTTCTTT.

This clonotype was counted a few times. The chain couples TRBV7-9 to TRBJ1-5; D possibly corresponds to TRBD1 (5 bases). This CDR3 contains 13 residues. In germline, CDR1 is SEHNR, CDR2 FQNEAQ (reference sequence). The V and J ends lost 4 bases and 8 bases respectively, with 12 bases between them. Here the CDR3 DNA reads TGTGCCAGCAGCTCCGGGGGGTGGGAGCCCCAGCATTTT. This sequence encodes CASSSGGWEPQHF. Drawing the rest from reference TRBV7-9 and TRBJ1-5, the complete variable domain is DTGVSQNPRHKITKRGQNVTFRCDPISEHNRLYWYRQTLGQGPEFLTYFQNEAQLEKSRLLSDRFSAERPKGSFSTLEIQRTEQGDSAMYLCASSSGGWEPQHFGDGTRLSIL.

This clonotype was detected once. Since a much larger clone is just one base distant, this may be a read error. The CDR3 DNA follows: TGTGCCAGCACCCACCCATATAGCAATCAGCTCCAGCATTTT. This codes for CASTHPYSNQLQHF. J is TRBJ1-5 and V is TRBV28; D gene uncertain. Germline V gene lookup returns CDR1 MDHEN and CDR2 SYDVKM. CDR3 length: 14 residues.

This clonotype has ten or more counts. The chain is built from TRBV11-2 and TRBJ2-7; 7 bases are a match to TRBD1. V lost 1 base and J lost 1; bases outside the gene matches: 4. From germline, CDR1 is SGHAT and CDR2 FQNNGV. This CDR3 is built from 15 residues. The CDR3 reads CASSLAPTGSYEQYF. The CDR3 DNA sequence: TGTGCCAGCAGCTTAGCCCCGACAGGGTCCTACGAGCAGTACTTC.

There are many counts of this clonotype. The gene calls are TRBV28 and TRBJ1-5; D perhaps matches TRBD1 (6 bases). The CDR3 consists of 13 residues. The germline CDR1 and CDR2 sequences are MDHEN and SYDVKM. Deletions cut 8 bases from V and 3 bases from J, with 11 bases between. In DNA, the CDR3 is TGTGCCAGCGAGAGGACAGACAATCAGCCCCAGCATTTT. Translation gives CASERTDNQPQHF.

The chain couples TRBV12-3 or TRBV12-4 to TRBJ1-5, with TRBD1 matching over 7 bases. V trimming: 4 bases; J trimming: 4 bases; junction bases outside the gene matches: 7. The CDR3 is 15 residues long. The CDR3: CASSSDREVNQPQHF. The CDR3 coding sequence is TGTGCCAGCAGTTCCGACAGGGAGGTGAATCAGCCCCAGCATTTT.